These 26 T cell receptor beta chains came from one sample sequenced in a study of T cell repertoires in cytomegalovirus infection. TCRdb used MiXCR to reprocess the reads, holding one entry per CDR3 protein. In the table there are some 350,000 distinct CDR3 sequences, roughly 36% of which are singletons. What these receptors recognize is not known. Sample: cultured PBMCs, taken from culture after CMV antigen stimulation. The receptor set was obtained from a human donor in good health (CMV status not recorded). Some clones in this sample may be carry-over from other donors' samples.

The rearrangement uses TRBV12-5 and TRBJ1-5, with D uncertain. V was cut by 4 bases and J by 6 bases, with 4 bases left in between. The CDR3 extends over 11 amino acids. In germline, CDR1 is LGHNT, CDR2 FRNRAP. The CDR3, as DNA: TGTGCTAGTGGTTCACTTCAGCCCCAGCATTTT. This codes for CASGSLQPQHF.

In this sample, this clonotype turned up a few times. For the CDR3, the DNA is TGCGCCAGCAGGAATAACCCGGATCAAGAGACCCAGTACTTC. Protein: CASRNNPDQETQYF. The chain couples TRBV4-1 to TRBJ2-5; D not resolved. The length of the CDR3 is 14 residues. CDR1 is MGHRA, CDR2 YSYEKL, per germline. V shed 6 bases and J shed 2 bases, with 13 bases lying between them.

V usage is TRBV7-2 and J usage is TRBJ1-5, with 10 nucleotides matching TRBD1. V gave up 4 bases and J gave up 16 bases; unmatched junction bases: 13. Germline V CDR1 and CDR2: SGHTA, FQGNSA. The CDR3 is 14 amino acids. CDR3 sequence: CASSSRQGAGSFHF. CDR3 sequence (DNA): TGTGCCAGCAGCTCCAGACAGGGGGCAGGTTCGTTTCATTTT.

The genes are TRBV29-1 and TRBJ1-1; 7 bases fit TRBD1. In germline, CDR1 is SQVTM, CDR2 ANQGSEA. With V trimmed by 7 bases and J by 5 bases, 16 bases remained unmatched. The CDR3 is 15 amino acids. CDR3 amino acids: CSATLKAGGGTEAFF. CDR3 DNA sequence: TGCAGCGCCACCCTCAAGGCAGGGGGGGGGACTGAAGCTTTCTTT.

This chain uses TRBV7-3 with TRBJ2-1, with TRBD2 identical over 7 bases. Trimming cost V 0 bases and J 2 bases; bases outside gene matches: 10. This CDR3 comprises 18 residues. The germline V gene encodes CDR1 SGHTA and CDR2 FQGTGA. The CDR3 here is CASSLTGGGRVPYNEQFF. The CDR3 bases are TGTGCCAGCAGCTTAACAGGCGGCGGGAGAGTTCCCTACAATGAGCAGTTCTTC.

V gene TRBV5-1 combines with J gene TRBJ2-1; D is perhaps TRBD1 (6 bases). CDR3 size: 15 residues. V lost 4 bases to trimming and J lost 3 bases, with 14 bases between them. Germline lookup yields CDR1 SGHRS and CDR2 YFSETQ. The CDR3 DNA reads as TGCGCCAGCAGCCCGAGGCCCAGGGGCTACAATGAGCAGTTCTTC. Translating it yields CASSPRPRGYNEQFF.

The chain has TRBV12-3 or TRBV12-4 and TRBJ1-2; maybe TRBD1 (6 bases). Trimming removed 8 bases at V and 8 bases at J, with 18 bases between. The CDR3 length is 13 residues. CDR3 protein: CASRHAGAGGYTF. The CDR3 nucleotides read TGTGCCAGCCGCCACGCGGGGGCAGGCGGCTACACCTTC.

This chain joins TRBV7-8 and TRBJ2-3, with 9 positions matching TRBD1. Germline V CDR1 and CDR2: SGHVS, FQNEAQ. The CDR3 totals 15 residues. After removal of 1 base from V and 5 bases from J, the junction contained 4 bases not matched to a gene. The CDR3: CASSLETGGRDTQYF. The CDR3 nucleotides read TGTGCCAGCAGCTTAGAGACAGGGGGAAGAGATACGCAGTATTTT.

This clonotype was detected only a few times. This chain uses TRBV10-3 with TRBJ1-2, with D hard to call. The V gene's germline CDR1 is ENHRY and CDR2 SYGVKD. This CDR3 has 13 amino acids. Trimming removed 3 bases from V and 2 bases from J, with 7 bases in between. The CDR3 bases are TGTGCCATCAGTGAAGACGGCAACTATGGCTACACCTTC. Translating it yields CAISEDGNYGYTF.

This chain joins TRBV11-2 and TRBJ1-5; tentative D call: TRBD1 (5 bases). CDR3 length: 16 residues. The germline gives CDR1 SGHAT, CDR2 FQNNGV. V lost 5 bases, J lost 4 bases, and 18 bases lay in between. CDR3 nucleotide sequence: TGTGCCAGCAGCCCTGGAGGAGGCAGGGAGAATCAGCCCCAGCATTTT. Translating gives CASSPGGGRENQPQHF.

The chain couples TRBV12-5 to TRBJ2-1; perhaps TRBD1 as D (6 bases). The V gene's germline CDR1 is LGHNT and CDR2 FRNRAP. The ends were cut back, 6 bases at V and 10 bases at J, with 22 bases in the middle. The CDR3 runs to 15 residues. DNA for the CDR3: TGTGCTAGTGGACCTACCTGGGGGCGCCGCCGGGAGCAGTTCTTC. Encoded protein: CASGPTWGRRREQFF.

The chain joins TRBV5-3 to TRBJ1-6; the match to TRBD1 covers 9 bases. TRBV5-3 carries the ORF label, with uncertain function. The CDR3 runs 15 residues. Trimming at V came to 8 bases and at J to 4 bases, leaving 7 bases not matched to a gene. The CDR3 reads CASSRGTGYNSPLHF. For the CDR3, the DNA is TGTGCCAGCAGCCGGGGGACAGGGTATAATTCACCCCTCCACTTT.

The gene calls are TRBV28 and TRBJ1-1; D unclear. Trimming shortened V by 3 bases and J by 5 bases, and 16 bases separated the two germline ends. Germline values: CDR1 MDHEN, CDR2 SYDVKM. The CDR3 covers 15 residues. CDR3 residues: CASSFVRGLGTEAFF. CDR3 bases: TGTGCCAGCAGTTTTGTCAGAGGACTGGGGACTGAAGCTTTCTTT.

This sequence joins TRBV7-2 and TRBJ2-5; D remains unclear. Germline V gene data show CDR1 as SGHTA and CDR2 as FQGNSA. The CDR3 totals 13 residues. V was pared by 6 bases and J by 2 bases, with 10 bases between. The CDR3 region has the DNA TGTGCCAGCAGGCAGGATGTGCAAGAGACCCAGTACTTC. Encoded protein: CASRQDVQETQYF.

In its sample, this clonotype was seen a few times. The CDR3 loop reads CASSPRQGEVEKLFF. DNA for the CDR3: TGCGCCAGCAGCCCGCGACAGGGGGAGGTTGAAAAACTGTTTTTT. The rearrangement uses TRBV5-1 and TRBJ1-4; 9 bases match TRBD1. Germline V CDR1 and CDR2: SGHRS, YFSETQ. J lost 7 bases, V lost 4 bases, and 8 bases had no gene match. This CDR3 region has 15 residues.

V gene TRBV6-2 or TRBV6-3 combines with J gene TRBJ2-5; 15 positions match TRBD2. The CDR3 sequence is 15 residues long. Germline V CDR1 and CDR2: MNHEY, SVGEGT. The J segment lost 2 bases and the V segment lost 8 bases, leaving 3 bases of the junction unmatched. This CDR3 is CASAGLAGGQETQYF. CDR3 bases: TGTGCCAGCGCTGGACTAGCGGGAGGGCAAGAGACCCAGTACTTC.

This clonotype occurred a few times. This chain links TRBV25-1 with TRBJ2-7, with 8 bases identical to TRBD1. CDR1 and CDR2 from the germline V gene are MGHDK and SYGVNS. This CDR3 comprises 13 residues. V dropped 4 bases and J dropped 5; count of bases not matched to a gene: 4. CDR3 amino acids: CASSGQGSHEQYF. The CDR3 DNA reads TGTGCCAGCAGTGGACAGGGGTCCCACGAGCAGTACTTC.

J is TRBJ2-7 and V is TRBV27, with D unresolved. Germline V gene sequence: CDR1 MNHEY, CDR2 SMNVEV (reference sequence). The CDR3 extends over 16 amino acids. The V and J ends lost 4 bases and 2 bases respectively, with 18 bases between them. The CDR3 is CASSSTVTPRAYEQYF. CDR3 in DNA: TGTGCCAGCAGTTCCACTGTCACCCCTAGAGCCTACGAGCAGTACTTC.

This clonotype was observed a handful of times. The germline gene is not matched at one end of the junction; a read error may be the cause. The chain has TRBV7-6 and TRBJ1-4; no definite D call. CDR3 length: 15 amino acids. Germline values: CDR1 SGHVS, CDR2 FNYEAQ. CDR3 protein: CASSLAYRGNEELFF. The DNA for the CDR3 is TGTGCCAGCAGCTTAGCTTATCGGGGTAATGAAGAACTGTTTTTT. The entire variable domain, with the rest obtained from reference TRBV7-6 and TRBJ1-4, is as follows: GAGVSQSPRYKVTKRGQDVALRCDPISGHVSLYWYRQALGQGPEFLTYFNYEAQQDKSGLPNDRFSAERPEGSISTLTIQRTEQRDSAMYRCASSLAYRGNEELFFGSGTQLSVL.

The chain carries TRBV6-4 and TRBJ2-1; no reliable D call. The CDR3 length is 10 residues. V lost 3 bases to trimming and J lost 7 bases, with 1 base between them. Germline V lookup: CDR1 MRHNA, CDR2 SNTAGT. The CDR3 DNA reads TGTGCCAGCAGTGATAATGAGCAGTTCTTC. Residues: CASSDNEQFF.

The V gene is TRBV6-1, the J gene TRBJ2-3; D is tentatively TRBD1 or TRBD2 (6 bases each). Trimming removed 8 bases from V and 4 bases from J, with 19 bases in between. This CDR3 has 15 amino acids. CDR1 is MNHNS and CDR2 is SASEGT in the germline V gene. The CDR3 DNA is TGTGCCAGCCATGAACAGGGAGGCTTCCCAGATACGCAGTATTTT. It codes for CASHEQGGFPDTQYF.

This clonotype was detected a few times. The chain uses TRBV9 and TRBJ2-5, with 13 positions matching TRBD2. V was clipped by 4 bases and J by 4 bases; unmatched bases: 13. CDR3 length: 18 amino acids. Germline V CDR1 and CDR2: SGDLS, YYNGEE. This CDR3 reads CASSPRGLAGPSGETQYF. The CDR3 DNA sequence: TGTGCCAGCAGCCCCCGGGGACTAGCGGGGCCCAGCGGAGAGACCCAGTACTTC.

This clonotype has at least ten counts. V gene TRBV5-4 combines with J gene TRBJ2-3; TRBD2 agrees at 10 bases. V lost 6 bases and J lost 2; bases outside the gene matches: 9. CDR3 length: 16 residues. The germline gives CDR1 SGHNT, CDR2 YYREEE (reference sequence). CDR3 protein: CASTSSGRRVTDTQYF. CDR3 DNA: TGTGCCAGCACCTCTAGCGGGAGAAGGGTCACAGATACGCAGTATTTT.

This clonotype was seen only a few times. The rearrangement joins TRBV7-2 to TRBJ1-5, with D possibly being TRBD1 (6 bases). Germline loops: CDR1 SGHTA, CDR2 FQGNSA. CDR3 length equals 16 residues. V lost 4 bases to trimming and J lost 5 bases, with 18 bases between them. The CDR3 DNA follows: TGTGCCAGCAGCTCCTACACGACAGGCTCGGATCAGCCCCAGCATTTT. It is translated as CASSSYTTGSDQPQHF.

This clonotype was seen a handful of times. The V gene is TRBV5-4, the J gene TRBJ2-1; 7 bases are a match to TRBD2. The V segment lost 5 bases and the J segment 7 bases; nucleotides outside the gene matches: 6. Germline-derived CDR1 and CDR2 are SGHNT and YYREEE (reference sequence). CDR3 length: 13 amino acids. CDR3 in amino acids: CASSSLAENEQFF. CDR3 nucleotide sequence: TGTGCCAGCAGTTCCCTAGCGGAGAATGAGCAGTTCTTC.

This chain links TRBV29-1 with TRBJ2-3; D gene uncertain. Germline loops: CDR1 SQVTM, CDR2 ANQGSEA. The V end was cut by 7 bases, the J end by 1 base, with 15 bases between. The CDR3 length is 14 residues. The CDR3 DNA reads as TGCAGCGCCGCAGAATCTTGGGGCACAGATACGCAGTATTTT. It encodes CSAAESWGTDTQYF.